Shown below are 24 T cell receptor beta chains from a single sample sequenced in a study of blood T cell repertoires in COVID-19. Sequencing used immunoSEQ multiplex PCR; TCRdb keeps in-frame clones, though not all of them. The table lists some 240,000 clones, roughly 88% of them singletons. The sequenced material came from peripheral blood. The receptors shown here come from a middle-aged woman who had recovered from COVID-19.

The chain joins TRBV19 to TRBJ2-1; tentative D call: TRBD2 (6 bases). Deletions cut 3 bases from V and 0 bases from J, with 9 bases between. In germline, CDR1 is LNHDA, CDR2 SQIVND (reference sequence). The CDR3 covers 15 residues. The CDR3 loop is CASSISGSSYNEQFF. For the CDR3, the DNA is TGTGCCAGTAGTATTAGCGGTAGCTCCTACAATGAGCAGTTCTTC.

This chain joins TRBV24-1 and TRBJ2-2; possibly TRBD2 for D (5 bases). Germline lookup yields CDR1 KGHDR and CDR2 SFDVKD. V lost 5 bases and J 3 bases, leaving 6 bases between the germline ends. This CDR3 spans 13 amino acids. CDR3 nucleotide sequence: TGTGCCACCAGTGTGAGGGACACCGGGGAGCTGTTTTTT. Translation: CATSVRDTGELFF.

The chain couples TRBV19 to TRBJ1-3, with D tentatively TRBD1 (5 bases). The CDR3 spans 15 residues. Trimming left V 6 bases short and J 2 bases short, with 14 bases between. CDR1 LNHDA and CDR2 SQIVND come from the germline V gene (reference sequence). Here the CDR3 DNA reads TGTGCCAGTAGGCAGGCGGGGGTCGCTGGAAACACCATATATTTT. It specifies CASRQAGVAGNTIYF.

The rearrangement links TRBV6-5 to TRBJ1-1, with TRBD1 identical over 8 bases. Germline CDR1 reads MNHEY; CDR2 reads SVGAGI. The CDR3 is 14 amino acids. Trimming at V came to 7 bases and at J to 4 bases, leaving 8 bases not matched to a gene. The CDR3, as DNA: TGTGCCAGCACTCCTCCAGGGGGCGTCACTGAAGCTTTCTTT. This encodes CASTPPGGVTEAFF.

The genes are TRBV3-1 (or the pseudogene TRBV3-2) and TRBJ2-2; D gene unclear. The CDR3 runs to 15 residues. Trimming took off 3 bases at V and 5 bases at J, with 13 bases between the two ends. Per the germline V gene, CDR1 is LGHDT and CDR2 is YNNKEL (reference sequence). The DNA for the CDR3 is TGTGCCAGCAGCCATGCCCGGGTCGAAACCGGGGAGCTGTTTTTT. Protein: CASSHARVETGELFF.

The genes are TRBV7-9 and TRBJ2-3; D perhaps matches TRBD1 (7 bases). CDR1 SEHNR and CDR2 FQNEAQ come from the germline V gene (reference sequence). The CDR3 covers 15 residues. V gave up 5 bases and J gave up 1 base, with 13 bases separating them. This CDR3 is CASSAQGEGTDTQYF. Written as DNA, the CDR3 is TGTGCCAGCAGCGCCCAGGGGGAGGGCACAGATACGCAGTATTTT.

The CDR3 coding sequence is TGTGCCAGCAGCAAGGGACTAGCGGGGGGGCACAACACCGGGGAGCTGTTTTTT. It encodes CASSKGLAGGHNTGELFF. The genes are TRBV9 and TRBJ2-2; 16 bases fit TRBD2. The CDR3 runs 18 residues. The J segment lost 2 bases and the V segment lost 4 bases, leaving 5 bases of the junction unmatched. Germline-derived CDR1 and CDR2 are SGDLS and YYNGEE.

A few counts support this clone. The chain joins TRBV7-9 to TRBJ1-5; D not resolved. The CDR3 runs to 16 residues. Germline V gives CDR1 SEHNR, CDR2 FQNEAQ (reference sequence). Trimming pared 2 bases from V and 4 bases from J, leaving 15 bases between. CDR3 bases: TGTGCCAGCAGCTTATGGGAGGGAACGATAAATCAGCCCCAGCATTTT. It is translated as CASSLWEGTINQPQHF. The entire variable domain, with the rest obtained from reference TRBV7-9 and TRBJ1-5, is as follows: DTGVSQNPRHKITKRGQNVTFRCDPISEHNRLYWYRQTLGQGPEFLTYFQNEAQLEKSRLLSDRFSAERPKGSFSTLEIQRTEQGDSAMYLCASSLWEGTINQPQHFGDGTRLSIL.

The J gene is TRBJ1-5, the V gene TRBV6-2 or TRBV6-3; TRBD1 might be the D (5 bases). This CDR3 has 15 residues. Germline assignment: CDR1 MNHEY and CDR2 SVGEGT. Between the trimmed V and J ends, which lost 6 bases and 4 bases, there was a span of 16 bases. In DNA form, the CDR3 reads TGTGCCAGCAGCTCCCCAAGGGGAGGAAATCAGCCCCAGCATTTT. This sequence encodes CASSSPRGGNQPQHF.

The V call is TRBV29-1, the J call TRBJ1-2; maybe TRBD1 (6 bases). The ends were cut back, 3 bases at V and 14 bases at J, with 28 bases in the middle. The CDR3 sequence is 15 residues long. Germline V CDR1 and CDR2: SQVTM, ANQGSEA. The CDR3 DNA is TGCAGCGTTGATTACTGGGAACTTCGGGACACCCTCGGGACCTTC. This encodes CSVDYWELRDTLGTF. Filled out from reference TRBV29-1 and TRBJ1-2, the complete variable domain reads SAVISQKPSRDICQRGTSLTIQCQVDSQVTMMFWYRQQPGQSLTLIATANQGSEATYESGFVIDKFPISRPNLTFSTLTVSNMSPEDSSIYLCSVDYWELRDTLGTFGSGTRLTVV.

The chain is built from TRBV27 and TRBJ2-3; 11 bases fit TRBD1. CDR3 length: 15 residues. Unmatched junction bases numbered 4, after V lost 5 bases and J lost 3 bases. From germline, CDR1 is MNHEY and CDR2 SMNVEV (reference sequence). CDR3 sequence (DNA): TGTGCCAGCAGTGCCGGGACAGGGGGAACAGATACGCAGTATTTT. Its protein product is CASSAGTGGTDTQYF.

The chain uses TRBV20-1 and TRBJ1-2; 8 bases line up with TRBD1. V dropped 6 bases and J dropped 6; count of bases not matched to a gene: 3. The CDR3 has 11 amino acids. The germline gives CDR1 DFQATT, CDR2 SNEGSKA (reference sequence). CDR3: CSAWTGNGYTF. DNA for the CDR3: TGCAGTGCGTGGACAGGGAATGGCTACACCTTC.

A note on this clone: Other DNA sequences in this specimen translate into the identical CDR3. The DNA of the CDR3 is TGTGCCAGCAGCTTGGAACAGGGCTACGAGCAGTACTTC. This codes for CASSLEQGYEQYF. The genes are TRBV7-2 and TRBJ2-7; D is possibly TRBD1 (6 bases). V was shortened by 3 bases and J by 3 bases, with 9 bases between the two germline ends. Per germline, CDR1 SGHTA and CDR2 FQGNSA. The length of the CDR3 is 13 residues.

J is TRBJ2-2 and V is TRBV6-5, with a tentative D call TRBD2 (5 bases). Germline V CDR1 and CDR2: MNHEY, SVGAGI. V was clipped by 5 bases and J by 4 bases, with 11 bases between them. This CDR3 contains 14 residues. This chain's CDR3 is CASSPYGVTGELFF. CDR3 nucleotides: TGTGCCAGCAGTCCGTACGGGGTCACCGGGGAGCTGTTTTTT.

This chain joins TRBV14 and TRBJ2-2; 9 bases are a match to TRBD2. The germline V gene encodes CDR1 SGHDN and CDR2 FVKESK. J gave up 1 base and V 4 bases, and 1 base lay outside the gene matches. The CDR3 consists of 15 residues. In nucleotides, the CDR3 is TGTGCCAGCAGCCGCGGGGGGGTGAACACCGGGGAGCTGTTTTTT. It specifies CASSRGGVNTGELFF.

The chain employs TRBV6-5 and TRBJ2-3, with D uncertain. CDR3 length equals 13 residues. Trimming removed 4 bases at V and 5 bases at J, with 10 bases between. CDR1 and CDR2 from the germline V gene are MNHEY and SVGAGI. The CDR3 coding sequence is TGTGCCAGCAGTTTCGGGTTGGTAGATACGCAGTATTTT. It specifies CASSFGLVDTQYF.

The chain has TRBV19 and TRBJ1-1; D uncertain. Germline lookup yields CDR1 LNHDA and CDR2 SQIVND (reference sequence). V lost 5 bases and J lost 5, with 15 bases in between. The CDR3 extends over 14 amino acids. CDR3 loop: CASSPGRPWTEAFF. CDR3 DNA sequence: TGTGCCAGTAGTCCGGGTCGACCCTGGACTGAAGCTTTCTTT. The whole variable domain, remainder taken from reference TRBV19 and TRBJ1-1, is DGGITQSPKYLFRKEGQNVTLSCEQNLNHDAMYWYRQDPGQGLRLIYYSQIVNDFQKGDIAEGYSVSREKKESFPLTVTSAQKNPTAFYLCASSPGRPWTEAFFGQGTRLTVV.

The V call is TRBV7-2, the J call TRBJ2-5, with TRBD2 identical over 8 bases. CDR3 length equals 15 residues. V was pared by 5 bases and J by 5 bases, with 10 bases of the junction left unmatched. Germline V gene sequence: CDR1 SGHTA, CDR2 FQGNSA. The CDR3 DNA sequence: TGTGCCAGCAGCCCCCGGGGGGGGAAGTGGGAGACCCAGTACTTC. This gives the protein CASSPRGGKWETQYF.

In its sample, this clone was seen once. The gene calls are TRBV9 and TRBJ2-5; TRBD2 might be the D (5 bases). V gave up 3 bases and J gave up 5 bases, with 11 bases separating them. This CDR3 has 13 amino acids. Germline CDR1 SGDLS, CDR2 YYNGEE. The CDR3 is CASSGGSGETQYF. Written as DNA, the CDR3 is TGTGCCAGCAGCGGCGGGTCCGGCGAGACCCAGTACTTC.

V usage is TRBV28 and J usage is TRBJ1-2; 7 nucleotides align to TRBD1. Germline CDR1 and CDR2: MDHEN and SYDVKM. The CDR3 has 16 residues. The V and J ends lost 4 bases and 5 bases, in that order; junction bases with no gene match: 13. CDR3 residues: CASSSDPGQSGYGYTF. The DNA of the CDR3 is TGTGCCAGCAGTTCAGATCCGGGACAGTCTGGGTATGGCTACACCTTC.

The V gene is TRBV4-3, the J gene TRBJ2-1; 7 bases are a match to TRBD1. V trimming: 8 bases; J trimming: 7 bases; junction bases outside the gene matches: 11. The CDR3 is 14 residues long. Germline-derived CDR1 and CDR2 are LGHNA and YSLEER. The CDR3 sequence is CASGLGTVPNEQFF. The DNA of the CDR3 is TGCGCCAGCGGTCTCGGGACAGTTCCTAATGAGCAGTTCTTC.

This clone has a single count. The chain's CDR3 is CAISESGRAGGELFF. CDR3 sequence (DNA): TGTGCCATCAGTGAGTCGGGCAGGGCCGGCGGGGAGCTGTTTTTT. The J gene is TRBJ2-2, the V gene TRBV10-3; a possible D gene is TRBD1 (5 bases). This CDR3 is 15 amino acids long. Germline lookup yields CDR1 ENHRY and CDR2 SYGVKD. The V and J ends lost 0 bases and 7 bases respectively, with 12 bases between them.

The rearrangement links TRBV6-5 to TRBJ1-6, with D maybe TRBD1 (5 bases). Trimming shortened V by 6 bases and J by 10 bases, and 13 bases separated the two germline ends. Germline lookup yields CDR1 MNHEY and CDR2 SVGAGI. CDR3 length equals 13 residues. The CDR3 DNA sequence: TGTGCCAGCAGCCGGGGGGAGGGATCACCCCTCCACTTT. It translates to CASSRGEGSPLHF.

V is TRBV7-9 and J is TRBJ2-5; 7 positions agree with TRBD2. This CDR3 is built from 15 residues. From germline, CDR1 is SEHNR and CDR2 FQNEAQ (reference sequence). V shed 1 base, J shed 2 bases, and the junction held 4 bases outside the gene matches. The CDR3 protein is CASSLGLADQETQYF. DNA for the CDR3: TGTGCCAGCAGCTTAGGCCTAGCGGATCAAGAGACCCAGTACTTC.